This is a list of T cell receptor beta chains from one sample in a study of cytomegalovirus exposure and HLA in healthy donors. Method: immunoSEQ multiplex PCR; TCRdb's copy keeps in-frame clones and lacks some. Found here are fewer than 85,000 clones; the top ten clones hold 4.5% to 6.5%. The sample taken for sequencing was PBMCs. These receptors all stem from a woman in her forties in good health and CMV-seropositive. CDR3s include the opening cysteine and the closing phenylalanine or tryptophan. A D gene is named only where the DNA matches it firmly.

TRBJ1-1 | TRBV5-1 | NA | CASSEGGRPLGHTEAFF | TGCGCCAGCAGCGAGGGGGGGAGACCGTTGGGACACACTGAAGCTTTCTTT
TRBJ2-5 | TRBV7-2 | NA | CASSPQVDGGETQYF | TGTGCCAGCAGCCCCCAAGTTGATGGCGGAGAGACCCAGTACTTC
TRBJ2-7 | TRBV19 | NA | CASSIEVSYEQYF | TGTGCCAGTAGTATTGAGGTTTCCTACGAGCAGTACTTC
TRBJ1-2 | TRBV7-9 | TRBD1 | CASSFGTGEHGYTF | TGTGCCAGCAGCTTCGGGACAGGGGAACACGGCTACACCTTC
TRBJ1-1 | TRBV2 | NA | CATTQGAATEAFF | TGTGCCACAACCCAGGGCGCGGCCACTGAAGCTTTCTTT
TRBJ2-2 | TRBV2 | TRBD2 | CASSWEGSTGELFF | TGTGCCAGCAGCTGGGAGGGGTCCACCGGGGAGCTGTTTTTT
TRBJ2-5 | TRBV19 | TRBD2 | CASSIDLAGETQYF | TGTGCCAGTAGTATAGATCTAGCGGGAGAGACCCAGTACTTC
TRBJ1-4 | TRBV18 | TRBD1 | CASSPKDRGHEKLFF | TGTGCCAGCTCACCAAAGGACAGGGGGCATGAAAAACTGTTTTTT
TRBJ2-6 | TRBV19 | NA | CASSIRVSGADVLTF | TGTGCCAGTAGTATCCGGGTTTCTGGGGCCGACGTCCTGACTTTC
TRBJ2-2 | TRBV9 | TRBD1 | CASSSDRGDTGELFF | TGTGCCAGCAGCTCAGACAGGGGGGACACCGGGGAGCTGTTTTTT
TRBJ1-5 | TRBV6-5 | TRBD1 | CASSPGGFSSQPQHF | TGTGCCAGCAGTCCAGGGGGCTTCTCAAGTCAGCCCCAGCATTTT
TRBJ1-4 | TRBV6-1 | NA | CASRTGNEKLFF | TGTGCCAGCCGAACGGGTAATGAAAAACTGTTTTTT
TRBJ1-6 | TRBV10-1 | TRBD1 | CASTRKGQGKSSYNSPLHF | TGCGCCAGCACCAGGAAGGGACAGGGCAAGAGCTCCTATAATTCACCCCTCCACTTT
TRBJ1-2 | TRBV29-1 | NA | CSVGEPANYGYTF | TGCAGCGTTGGGGAGCCCGCTAACTATGGCTACACCTTC
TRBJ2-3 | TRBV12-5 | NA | CASGLVRLEGGDTQYF | TGTGCTAGTGGTTTGGTACGCCTAGAGGGTGGAGATACGCAGTATTTT
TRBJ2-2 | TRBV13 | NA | CASSLVPIRDGTNTGELFF | TGTGCCAGCAGCTTAGTTCCGATCAGGGATGGCACGAACACCGGGGAGCTGTTTTTT
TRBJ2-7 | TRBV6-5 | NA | CASSDGDLGEQYF | TGTGCCAGCAGCGACGGGGATTTGGGAGAGCAGTACTTC
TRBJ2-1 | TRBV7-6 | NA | CASSLGQGLNEQFF | TGTGCCAGCAGCTTAGGGCAAGGACTGAATGAGCAGTTCTTC
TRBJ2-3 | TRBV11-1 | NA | CASSFSVGTDTQYF | TGTGCCAGCAGCTTTTCGGTGGGCACAGATACGCAGTATTTT
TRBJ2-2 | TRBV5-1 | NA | CASAAGADTGELFF | TGCGCCAGTGCGGCTGGGGCGGACACCGGGGAGCTGTTTTTT
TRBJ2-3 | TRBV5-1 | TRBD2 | CASSFERGGITDTQYF | TGCGCCAGCAGTTTTGAGCGGGGGGGGATCACAGATACGCAGTATTTT
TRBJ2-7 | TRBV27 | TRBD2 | CASSFSPHLRLTSGKIEDEQYF | TGTGCCAGCAGTTTTTCCCCCCACCTCCGTTTGACTAGCGGGAAAATCGAGGACGAGCAGTACTTC
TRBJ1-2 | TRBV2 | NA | CASSGRDGGYGYTF | TGTGCCAGCAGTGGCCGGGACGGGGGCTATGGCTACACCTTC
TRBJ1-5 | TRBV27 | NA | CASSPYLGPGGSAVNQPQHF | TGTGCCAGCAGTCCCTACTTGGGCCCCGGAGGTTCAGCGGTGAATCAGCCCCAGCATTTT
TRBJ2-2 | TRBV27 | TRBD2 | CASSFLPHRAGPNTGELFF | TGTGCCAGCAGTTTTCTTCCCCATCGAGCGGGACCTAACACCGGGGAGCTGTTTTTT
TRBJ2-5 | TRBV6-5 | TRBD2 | CASSPGLAVETQYF | TGTGCCAGCAGCCCCGGACTAGCGGTAGAGACCCAGTACTTC
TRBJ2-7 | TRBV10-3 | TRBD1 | CAISDPGQGAGEQYF | TGTGCCATCAGTGATCCCGGACAGGGGGCGGGAGAGCAGTACTTC
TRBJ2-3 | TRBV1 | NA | CTSSPPLRGGTDTQYF | TGCACCAGCAGCCCGCCCCTGCGGGGGGGGACAGATACGCAGTATTTT
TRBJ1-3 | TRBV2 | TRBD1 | CASRDRAISGNTIYF | TGTGCCAGCAGAGACAGGGCGATCTCTGGAAACACCATATATTTT
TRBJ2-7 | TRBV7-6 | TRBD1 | CASSLGTGWYEQYF | TGTGCCAGCAGCTTAGGGACAGGGTGGTACGAGCAGTACTTC
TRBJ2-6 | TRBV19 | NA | CASSILRGSSGANVLTF | TGTGCCAGTAGTATCCTCCGGGGTTCCTCTGGGGCCAACGTCCTGACTTTC
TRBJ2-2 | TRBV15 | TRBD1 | CATSRDLQGAPGELFF | TGTGCCACCAGCAGAGATCTGCAGGGGGCTCCCGGGGAGCTGTTTTTT
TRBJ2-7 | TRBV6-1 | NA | CASSEATGYYEQYF | TGTGCCAGCAGTGAAGCAACAGGTTACTACGAGCAGTACTTC
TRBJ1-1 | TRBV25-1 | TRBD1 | CASRRQGSTEAFF | TGTGCCAGCAGGCGACAGGGTTCCACTGAAGCTTTCTTT
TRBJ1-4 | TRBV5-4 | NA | CASSLEGKYPLFF | TGTGCCAGCAGCTTGGAGGGGAAGTATCCCCTGTTTTTT
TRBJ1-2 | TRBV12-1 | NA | CASSSRGGPRVGYTF | TGTGCCAGCAGCTCTAGGGGGGGGCCCCGGGTCGGCTACACCTTC
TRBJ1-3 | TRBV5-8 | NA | CASSLRGGNTIYF | TGTGCCAGCAGCTTAAGGGGTGGAAACACCATATATTTT
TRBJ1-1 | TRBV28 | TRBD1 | CASSLWTGGTEAFF | TGTGCCAGCAGTTTATGGACAGGGGGCACTGAAGCTTTCTTT
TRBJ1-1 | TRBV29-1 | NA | CSVESGWGSGTEAFF | TGCAGCGTTGAATCGGGATGGGGAAGTGGAACTGAAGCTTTCTTT
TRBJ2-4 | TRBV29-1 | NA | CSVAGVLAKNIQYF | TGCAGCGTTGCGGGGGTTCTAGCCAAAAACATTCAGTACTTC
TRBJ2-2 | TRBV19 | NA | CASSERVRPTGELFF | TGTGCCAGTAGTGAGCGGGTCAGACCTACCGGGGAGCTGTTTTTT
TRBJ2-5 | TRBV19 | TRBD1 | CATRQGPQETQYF | TGTGCCACCCGACAGGGGCCACAAGAGACCCAGTACTTC
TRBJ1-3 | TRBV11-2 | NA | CASSLGLTGISGNTIYF | TGTGCCAGCAGCCTAGGGTTAACGGGAATCTCTGGAAACACCATATATTTT
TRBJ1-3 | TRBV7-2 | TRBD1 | CASSLSAIPGQGNTIYF | TGTGCCAGCAGCTTATCCGCCATACCGGGACAGGGAAACACCATATATTTT
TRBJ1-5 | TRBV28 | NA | CASSPRGKVNQPQHF | TGTGCCAGCAGCCCGAGAGGGAAAGTCAATCAGCCCCAGCATTTT
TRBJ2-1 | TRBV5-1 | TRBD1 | CASSQGQLYNEQFF | TGCGCCAGCAGCCAGGGACAGCTATACAATGAGCAGTTCTTC
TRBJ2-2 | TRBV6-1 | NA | CASSHLTGNTGELFF | TGTGCCAGCAGCCACCTAACAGGGAACACCGGGGAGCTGTTTTTT
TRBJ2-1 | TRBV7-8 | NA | CASSLAIAALNNEQFF | TGTGCCAGCAGCTTAGCCATAGCGGCCCTCAACAATGAGCAGTTCTTC
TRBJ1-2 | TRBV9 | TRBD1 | CASSPSGTGGYPGGYTF | TGTGCCAGCAGTCCCTCCGGGACAGGGGGCTACCCAGGGGGCTACACCTTC
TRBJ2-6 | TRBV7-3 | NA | CASSSLPGANVLTF | TGTGCCAGCAGCTCCCTCCCTGGGGCCAACGTCCTGACTTTC
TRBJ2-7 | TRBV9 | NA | CASSVELSYEQYF | TGTGCCAGCAGCGTAGAACTTAGCTACGAGCAGTACTTC
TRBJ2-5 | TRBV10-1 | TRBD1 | CASMRQGSETQYF | TGCGCCAGCATGCGACAGGGATCCGAGACCCAGTACTTC
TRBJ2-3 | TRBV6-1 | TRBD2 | CASSKRGADTQYF | TGTGCCAGCAGCAAGCGGGGGGCAGATACGCAGTATTTT